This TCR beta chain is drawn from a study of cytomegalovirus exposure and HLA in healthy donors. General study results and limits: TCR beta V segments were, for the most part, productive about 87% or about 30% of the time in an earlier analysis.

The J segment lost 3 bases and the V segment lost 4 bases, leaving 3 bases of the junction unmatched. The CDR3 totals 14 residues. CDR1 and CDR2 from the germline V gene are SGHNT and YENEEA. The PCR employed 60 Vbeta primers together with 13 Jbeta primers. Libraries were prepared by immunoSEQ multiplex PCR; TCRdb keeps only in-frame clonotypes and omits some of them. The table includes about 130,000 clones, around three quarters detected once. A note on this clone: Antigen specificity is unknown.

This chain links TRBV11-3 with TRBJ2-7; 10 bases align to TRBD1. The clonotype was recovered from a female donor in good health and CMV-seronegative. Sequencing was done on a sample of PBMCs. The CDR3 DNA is TGTGCCAGCAGCTCTCGGACAGGGGGCTACGAGCAGTACTTC. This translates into CASSSRTGGYEQYF.